Sequencing of this T cell receptor (beta chain) was carried out in a study of blood T cell repertoires in COVID-19 (dated by TCRdb to about 2020). Background for the entire study: Samples from collaborators originated in the United States, Italy and Spain and spanned both the acute and convalescent phases of COVID-19. The prospective study material was composed of cDNA or gDNA derived from T cells, B-cell-depleted T cells, or PBMCs. The repertoires were released in a freely available public database meant as a resource for research on the immune response to SARS-CoV-2. Samples came from the ongoing ImmuneRACE study (first 160 participants) plus 1,254 subjects from 6 global collaborators. The sample metadata nearly always contained a de-identified subject ID, COVID-19 status, age in years and sex. The dataset comprised deeply sampled blood TCRbeta repertoires from subjects exposed to, actively infected with, or recovered from COVID-19. Where HLA class I and class II types were available, the types were taken from metadata supplied by the sample provider, not from assay-based typing. Overall results and qualifications from the work: How much clinical and demographic metadata was included differed by source and by participant, and the metadata was provided uncurated.

Collaborating institutions collected whole blood in K2EDTA tubes following their own protocols. For TCRbeta analysis, collaborators shipped samples in one of three forms: frozen whole blood, isolated PBMCs, or DNA extracted from either of those sample types. The immunoSEQ Assay, a bias-controlled multiplex PCR, was used to amplify TCRbeta CDR3 regions from genomic DNA. Per the source publication's procedure: The number of nucleated cells in each sample was estimated by amplification of reference gene primers within the assay. Sequence reads were collapsed and filtered to measure the absolute abundance of every unique TCRbeta CDR3 rearrangement. Productive Simpson clonality was computed per sample as the square root of Simpson's diversity index over productive rearrangements. TCRdb carries this immuneACCESS record with in-frame sequences only. Its versions omit some clonotypes, under half of them owing to an unresolved V gene in the studies checked, with the rest unexplained. V, J and clone size were drawn from that table, and D and trimming were deduced from the DNA. In all, the sample holds 90,000 or so clones, and approximately 90% of those were seen once. The ten largest clones represent about 1.7% of the sample.

Ends trimmed: V by 7 bases, J by 1 base; bases unmatched to a gene: 3. From its cysteine to its phenylalanine, the CDR3 spans 14 amino acids. The sequence is cut down to CDR3 DNA, 42 bases in frame from base 1. Looking up the germline V gene yields CDR1 MDHEN and CDR2 SYDVKM. A note on this clone: Its antigen specificity is not known. No base qualities exist here, and no much larger clone lies one base off it.

The clonotype was recovered from a human donor with active COVID-19. The donor label of this sample is uncertain. This chain joins TRBV28 to TRBJ2-5; TRBD2 lines up with 10 middle nucleotides. Sequenced: peripheral blood. Here is the DNA: TGTGCCAGCATAACTAGCGGGACCCAAGAGACCCAGTACTTC. Its protein product is CASITSGTQETQYF.